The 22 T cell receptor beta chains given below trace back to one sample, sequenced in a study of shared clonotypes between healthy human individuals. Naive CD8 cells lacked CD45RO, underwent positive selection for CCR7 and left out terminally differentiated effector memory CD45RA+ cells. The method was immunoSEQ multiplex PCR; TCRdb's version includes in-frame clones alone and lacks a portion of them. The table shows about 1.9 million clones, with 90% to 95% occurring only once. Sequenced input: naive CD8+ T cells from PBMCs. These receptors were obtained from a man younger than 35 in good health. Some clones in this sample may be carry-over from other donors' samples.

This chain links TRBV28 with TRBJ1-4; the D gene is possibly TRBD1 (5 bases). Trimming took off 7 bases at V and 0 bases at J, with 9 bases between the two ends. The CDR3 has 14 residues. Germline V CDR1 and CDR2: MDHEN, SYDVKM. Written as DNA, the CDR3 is TGTGCCAGCAACAGGCCCCCAACTAATGAAAAACTGTTTTTT. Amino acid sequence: CASNRPPTNEKLFF.

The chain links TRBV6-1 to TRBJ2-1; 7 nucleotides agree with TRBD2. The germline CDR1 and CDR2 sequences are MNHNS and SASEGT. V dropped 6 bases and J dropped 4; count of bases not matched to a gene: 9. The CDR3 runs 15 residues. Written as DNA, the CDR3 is TGTGCCAGCAGGGAGCGGGGAGGGAAGTACAATGAGCAGTTCTTC. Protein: CASRERGGKYNEQFF.

The CDR3 region is CAWSVRGGYNEQFF. In DNA form, the CDR3 reads TGTGCCTGGAGTGTAAGGGGCGGCTACAATGAGCAGTTCTTC. The gene calls are TRBV30 and TRBJ2-1; possibly TRBD1 for D (5 bases). Per germline, CDR1 GTSNPN and CDR2 SVGIG (reference sequence). The CDR3 is made up of 14 amino acids. V lost 0 bases, J lost 3 bases, and 9 bases lay in between.

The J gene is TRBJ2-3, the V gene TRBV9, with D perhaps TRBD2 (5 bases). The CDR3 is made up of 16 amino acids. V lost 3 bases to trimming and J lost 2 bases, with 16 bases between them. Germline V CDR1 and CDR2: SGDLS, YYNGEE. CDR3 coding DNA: TGTGCCAGCAGCGAGGTCGAGGGCAGGTACACAGATACGCAGTATTTT. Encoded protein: CASSEVEGRYTDTQYF.

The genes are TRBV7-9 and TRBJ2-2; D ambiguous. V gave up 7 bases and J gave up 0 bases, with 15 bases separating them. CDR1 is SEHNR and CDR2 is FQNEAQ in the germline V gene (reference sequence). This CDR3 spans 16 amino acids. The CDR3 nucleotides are TGTGCCAGCATCCCCATACTCCCCACGAACACCGGGGAGCTGTTTTTT. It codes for CASIPILPTNTGELFF.

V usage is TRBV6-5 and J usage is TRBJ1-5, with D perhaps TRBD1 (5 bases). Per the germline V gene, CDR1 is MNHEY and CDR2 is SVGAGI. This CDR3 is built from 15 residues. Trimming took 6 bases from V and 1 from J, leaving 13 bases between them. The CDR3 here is CASSPRVGSNQPQHF. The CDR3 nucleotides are TGTGCCAGCAGCCCCAGGGTCGGGAGCAATCAGCCCCAGCATTTT.

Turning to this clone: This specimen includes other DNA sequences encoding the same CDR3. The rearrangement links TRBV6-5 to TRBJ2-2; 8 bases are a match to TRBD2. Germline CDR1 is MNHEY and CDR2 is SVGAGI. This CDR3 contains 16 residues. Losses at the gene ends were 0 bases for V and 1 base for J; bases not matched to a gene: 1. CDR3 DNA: TGTGCCAGCAGTTACTCCCGGGGGGGGAACACCGGGGAGCTGTTTTTT. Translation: CASSYSRGGNTGELFF.

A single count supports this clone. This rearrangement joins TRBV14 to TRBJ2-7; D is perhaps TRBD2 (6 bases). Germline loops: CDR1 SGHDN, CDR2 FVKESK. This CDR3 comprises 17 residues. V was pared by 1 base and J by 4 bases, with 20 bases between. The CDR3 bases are TGTGCCAGCAGCCAAGTGAAAGGTTTGGGACTGAATTACGAGCAGTACTTC. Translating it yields CASSQVKGLGLNYEQYF.

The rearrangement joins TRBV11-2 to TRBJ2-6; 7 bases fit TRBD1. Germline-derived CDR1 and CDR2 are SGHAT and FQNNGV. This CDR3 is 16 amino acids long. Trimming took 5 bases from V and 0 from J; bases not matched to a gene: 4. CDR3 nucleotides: TGTGCCAGCAGCCACGGGACAGTCTCTGGGGCCAACGTCCTGACTTTC. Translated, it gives CASSHGTVSGANVLTF.

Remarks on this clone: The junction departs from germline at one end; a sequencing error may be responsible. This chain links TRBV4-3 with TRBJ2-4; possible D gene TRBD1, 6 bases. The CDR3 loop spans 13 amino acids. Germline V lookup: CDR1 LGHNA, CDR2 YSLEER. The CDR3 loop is CASSQVVGGDPGF. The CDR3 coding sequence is TGCGCCAGCAGCCAAGTCGTAGGGGGTGACCCAGGCTTC.

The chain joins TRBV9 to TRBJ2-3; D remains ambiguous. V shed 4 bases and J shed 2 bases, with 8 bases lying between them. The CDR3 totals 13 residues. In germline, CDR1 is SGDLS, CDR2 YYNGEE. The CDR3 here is CASSPSVTDTQYF. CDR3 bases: TGTGCCAGCAGCCCCTCGGTCACAGATACGCAGTATTTT.

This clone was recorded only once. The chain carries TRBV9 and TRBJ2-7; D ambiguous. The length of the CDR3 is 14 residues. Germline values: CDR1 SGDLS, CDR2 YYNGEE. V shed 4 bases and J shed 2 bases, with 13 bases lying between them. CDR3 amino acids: CASSPRAPTYEQYF. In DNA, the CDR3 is TGTGCCAGCAGCCCCCGGGCCCCCACCTACGAGCAGTACTTC. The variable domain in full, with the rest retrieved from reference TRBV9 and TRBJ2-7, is DSGVTQTPKHLITATGQRVTLRCSPRSGDLSVYWYQQSLDQGLQFLIQYYNGEERAKGNILERFSAQQFPDLHSELNLSSLELGDSALYFCASSPRAPTYEQYFGPGTRLTVT.

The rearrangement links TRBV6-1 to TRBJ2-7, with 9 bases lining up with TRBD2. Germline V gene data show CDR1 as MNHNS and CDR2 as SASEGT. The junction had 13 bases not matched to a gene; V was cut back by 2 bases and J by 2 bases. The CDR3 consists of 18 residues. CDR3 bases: TGTGCCAGCAGTGAAAAGGGACTAGCAGATACCCCGCCCTACGAGCAGTACTTC. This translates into CASSEKGLADTPPYEQYF.

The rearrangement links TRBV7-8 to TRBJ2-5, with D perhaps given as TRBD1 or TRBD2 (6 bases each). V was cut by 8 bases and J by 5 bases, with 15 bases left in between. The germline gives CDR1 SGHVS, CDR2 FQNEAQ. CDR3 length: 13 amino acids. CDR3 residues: CASHEGGLETQYF. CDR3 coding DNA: TGTGCCAGCCACGAAGGGGGGCTGGAGACCCAGTACTTC.

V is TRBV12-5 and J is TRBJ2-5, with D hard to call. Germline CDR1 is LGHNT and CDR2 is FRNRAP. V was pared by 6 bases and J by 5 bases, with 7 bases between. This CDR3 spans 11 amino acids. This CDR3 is CASGQGETQYF. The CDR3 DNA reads TGTGCTAGTGGACAAGGGGAGACCCAGTACTTC. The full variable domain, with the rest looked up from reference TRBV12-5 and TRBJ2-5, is DARVTQTPRHKVTEMGQEVTMRCQPILGHNTVFWYRQTMMQGLELLAYFRNRAPLDDSGMPKDRFSAEMPDATLATLKIQPSEPRDSAVYFCASGQGETQYFGPGTRLLVL.

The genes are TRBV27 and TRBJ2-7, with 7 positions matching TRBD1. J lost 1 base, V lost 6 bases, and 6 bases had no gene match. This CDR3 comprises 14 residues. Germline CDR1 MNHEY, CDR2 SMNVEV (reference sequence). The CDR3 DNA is TGTGCCAGCAGAGCCGAGACAGGGTCCTACGAGCAGTACTTC. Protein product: CASRAETGSYEQYF.

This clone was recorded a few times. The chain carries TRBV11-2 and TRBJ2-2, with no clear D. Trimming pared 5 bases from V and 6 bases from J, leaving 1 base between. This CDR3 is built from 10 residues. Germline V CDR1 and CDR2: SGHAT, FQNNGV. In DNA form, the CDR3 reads TGTGCCAGCAGCCCCGGGGAGCTGTTTTTT. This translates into CASSPGELFF.

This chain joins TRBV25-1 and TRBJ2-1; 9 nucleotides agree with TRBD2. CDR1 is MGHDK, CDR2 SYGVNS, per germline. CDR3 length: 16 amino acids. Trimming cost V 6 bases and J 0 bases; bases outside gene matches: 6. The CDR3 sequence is CASRTDSGSSYNEQFF. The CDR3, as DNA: TGTGCCAGCAGGACGGATAGCGGGAGCTCCTACAATGAGCAGTTCTTC.

CDR3: CGTTGGPWGNEQFF. Here the CDR3 DNA reads TGTGGAACCACGGGAGGGCCGTGGGGCAATGAGCAGTTCTTC. The chain joins TRBV19 to TRBJ2-1; TRBD2 matches at 8 bases. CDR3 length: 14 residues. The germline V gene encodes CDR1 LNHDA and CDR2 SQIVND (reference sequence).

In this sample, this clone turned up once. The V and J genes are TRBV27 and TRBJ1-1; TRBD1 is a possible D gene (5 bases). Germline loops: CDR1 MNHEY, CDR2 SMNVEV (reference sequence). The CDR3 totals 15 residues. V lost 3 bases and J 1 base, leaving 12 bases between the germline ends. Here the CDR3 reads CASSLGGRPNTEAFF. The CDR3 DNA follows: TGTGCCAGCAGTTTGGGGGGGAGACCGAACACTGAAGCTTTCTTT.

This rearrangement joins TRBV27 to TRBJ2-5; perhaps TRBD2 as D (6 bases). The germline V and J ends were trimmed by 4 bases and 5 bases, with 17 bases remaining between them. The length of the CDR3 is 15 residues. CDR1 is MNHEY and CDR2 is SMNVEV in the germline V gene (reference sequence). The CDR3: CASSSTGHAGETQYF. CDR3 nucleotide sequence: TGTGCCAGCAGTTCTACAGGCCACGCGGGGGAGACCCAGTACTTC.

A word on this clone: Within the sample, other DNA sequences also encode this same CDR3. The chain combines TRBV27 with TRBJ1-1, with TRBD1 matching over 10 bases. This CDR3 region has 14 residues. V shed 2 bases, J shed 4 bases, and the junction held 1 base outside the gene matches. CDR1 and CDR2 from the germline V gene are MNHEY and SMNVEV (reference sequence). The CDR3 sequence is CASSLRTGGTEAFF. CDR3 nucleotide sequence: TGTGCCAGCAGTTTAAGGACAGGGGGCACTGAAGCTTTCTTT.